A selection of T cell receptor beta chains follows, all from one sample in a study of control samples from healthy donors and cancer patients. Profiling relied on immunoSEQ multiplex PCR, and the TCRdb table lists in-frame clones only, not all of them. The table includes 150,000 to 200,000 clones, roughly 88% detected once. Sequenced sample: blood. These receptors all stem from a man aged 18 to 30 in good health. The conserved cysteine and the conserved F or W are not part of the CDR3 here.

v_gene,j_gene,CDR3aa
TRBV9,TRBJ2-3,ASSVGGTSGGWSTDTQY
TRBV7-3,TRBJ2-7,ASSQRQSWRSYEQY
TRBV4-1,TRBJ1-1,ASSQDRDGLWGVTEAF
TRBV5-5,TRBJ2-7,ASSYPGQGVPEQY
TRBV24-1,TRBJ1-5,ATSDSNQPQH
TRBV30,TRBJ2-3,AWTPTWASGGARY
TRBV4-2,TRBJ2-7,ASSPERQTYEQY
TRBV5-4,TRBJ2-7,ASSRYTGSYEQY
TRBV28,TRBJ1-4,ASSPGWGDNEKLF
TRBV12-3/TRBV12-4,TRBJ1-6,ASSQRYNSPLH
TRBV29-1,TRBJ2-1,SVEDHLAGFF
TRBV7-3,TRBJ1-2,ASSLTSAGGYGYT
TRBV7-3,TRBJ1-3,ASSLRDSDTIY